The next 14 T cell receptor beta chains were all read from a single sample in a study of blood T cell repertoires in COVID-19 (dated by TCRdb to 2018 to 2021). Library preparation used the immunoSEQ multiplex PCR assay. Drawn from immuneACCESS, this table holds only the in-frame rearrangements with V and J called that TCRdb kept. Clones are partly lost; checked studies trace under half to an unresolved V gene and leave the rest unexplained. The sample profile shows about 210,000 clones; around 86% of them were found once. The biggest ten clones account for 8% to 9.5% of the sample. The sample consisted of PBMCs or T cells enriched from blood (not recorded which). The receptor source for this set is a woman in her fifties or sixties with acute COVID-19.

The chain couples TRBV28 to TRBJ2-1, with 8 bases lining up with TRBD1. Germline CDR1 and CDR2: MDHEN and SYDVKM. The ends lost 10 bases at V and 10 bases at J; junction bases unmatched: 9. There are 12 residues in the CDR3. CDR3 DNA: TGTGCCACCACCAGGGGGCTCTGGGAGCAGTTCTTC. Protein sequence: CATTRGLWEQFF. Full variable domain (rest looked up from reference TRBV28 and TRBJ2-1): DVKVTQSSRYLVKRTGEKVFLECVQDMDHENMFWYRQDPGLGLRLIYFSYDVKMKEKGDIPEGYSVSREKKERFSLILESASTNQTSMYLCATTRGLWEQFFGPGTRLTVL.

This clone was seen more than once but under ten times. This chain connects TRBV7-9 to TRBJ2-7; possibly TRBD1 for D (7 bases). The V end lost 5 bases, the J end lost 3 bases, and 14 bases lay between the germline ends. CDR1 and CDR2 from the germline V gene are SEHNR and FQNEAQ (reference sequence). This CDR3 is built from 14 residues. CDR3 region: CASSTQGGGYEQYF. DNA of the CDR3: TGTGCCAGCAGCACCCAGGGGGGAGGCTACGAGCAGTACTTC.

In DNA form, the CDR3 reads TGTGCCAGCAGCCCACAGGGGGCAGGCTACGAGCAGTACTTC. It is translated as CASSPQGAGYEQYF. The chain combines TRBV11-3 with TRBJ2-7, with 9 bases identical to TRBD1. The CDR3 sequence is 14 residues long. CDR1 and CDR2 from the germline V gene are SGHNT and YENEEA. The V and J ends lost 5 bases and 3 bases, in that order; junction bases with no gene match: 5.

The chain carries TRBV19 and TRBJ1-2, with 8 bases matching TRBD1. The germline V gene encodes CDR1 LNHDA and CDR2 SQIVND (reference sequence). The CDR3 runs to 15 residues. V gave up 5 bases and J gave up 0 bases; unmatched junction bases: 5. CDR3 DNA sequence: TGTGCCAGTAGTCCTGGGACAGGATCTAACTATGGCTACACCTTC. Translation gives CASSPGTGSNYGYTF.

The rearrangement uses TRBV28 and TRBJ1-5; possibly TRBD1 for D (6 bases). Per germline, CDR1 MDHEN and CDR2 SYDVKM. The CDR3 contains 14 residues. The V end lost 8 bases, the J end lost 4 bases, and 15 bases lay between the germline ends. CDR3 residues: CASAIQGINQPQHF. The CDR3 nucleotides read TGTGCCAGCGCAATACAGGGAATAAATCAGCCCCAGCATTTT.

CDR3 amino acids: CASSERQGNTGELFF. The CDR3 DNA reads TGTGCCAGCAGTGAACGCCAGGGAAACACCGGGGAGCTGTTTTTT. J is TRBJ2-2 and V is TRBV6-1; D perhaps matches TRBD1 (5 bases). This CDR3 is 15 amino acids long. The V gene lost 2 bases and the J gene lost 2 bases, with 9 bases spanning the gap. The germline V gene encodes CDR1 MNHNS and CDR2 SASEGT.

CDR3 bases: TGTGCCATCGGGGACAGGTTACAAGAGACCCAGTACTTC. Its protein product is CAIGDRLQETQYF. V gene TRBV10-3 combines with J gene TRBJ2-5; 8 bases are a match to TRBD1. After removal of 8 bases from V and 2 bases from J, the junction contained 4 bases not matched to a gene. This CDR3 contains 13 residues. Germline V gives CDR1 ENHRY, CDR2 SYGVKD.

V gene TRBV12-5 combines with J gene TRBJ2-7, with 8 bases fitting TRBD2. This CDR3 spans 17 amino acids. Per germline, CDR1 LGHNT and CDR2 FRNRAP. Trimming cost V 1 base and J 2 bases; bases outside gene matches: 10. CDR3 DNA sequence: TGTGCTAGTGGTTTGGCAAACCGGGGGGGGTCCCCCTACGAGCAGTACTTC. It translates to CASGLANRGGSPYEQYF. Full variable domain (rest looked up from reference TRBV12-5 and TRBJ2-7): DARVTQTPRHKVTEMGQEVTMRCQPILGHNTVFWYRQTMMQGLELLAYFRNRAPLDDSGMPKDRFSAEMPDATLATLKIQPSEPRDSAVYFCASGLANRGGSPYEQYFGPGTRLTVT.

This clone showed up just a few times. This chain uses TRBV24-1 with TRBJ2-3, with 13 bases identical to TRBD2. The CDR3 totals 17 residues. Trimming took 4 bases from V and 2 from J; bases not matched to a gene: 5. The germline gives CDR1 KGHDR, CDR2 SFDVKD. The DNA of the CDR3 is TGTGCCACCAGTGAAAAGACTAGCGGGAGGACCACAGATACGCAGTATTTT. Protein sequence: CATSEKTSGRTTDTQYF.

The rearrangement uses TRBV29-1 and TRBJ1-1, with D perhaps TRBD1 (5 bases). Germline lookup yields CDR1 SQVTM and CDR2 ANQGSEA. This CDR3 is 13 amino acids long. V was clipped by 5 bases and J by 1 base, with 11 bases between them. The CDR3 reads CSVLRQRNTEAFF. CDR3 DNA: TGCAGCGTTCTACGACAGAGGAACACTGAAGCTTTCTTT.

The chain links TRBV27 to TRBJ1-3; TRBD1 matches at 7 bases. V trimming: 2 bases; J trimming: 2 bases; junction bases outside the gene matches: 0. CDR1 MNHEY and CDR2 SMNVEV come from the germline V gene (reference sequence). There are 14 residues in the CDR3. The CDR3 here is CASSLQGAGNTIYF. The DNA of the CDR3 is TGTGCCAGCAGTTTACAGGGGGCTGGAAACACCATATATTTT.

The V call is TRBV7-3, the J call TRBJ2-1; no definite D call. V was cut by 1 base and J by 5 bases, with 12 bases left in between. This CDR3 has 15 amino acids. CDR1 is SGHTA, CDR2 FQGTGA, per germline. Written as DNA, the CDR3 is TGTGCCAGCAGCTTAAATCCGCGTCCTAACAATGAGCAGTTCTTC. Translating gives CASSLNPRPNNEQFF.

Here the CDR3 DNA reads TGTGCCAGCAGCTTAATAGCGGGAGTTTACAATGAGCAGTTCTTC. This encodes CASSLIAGVYNEQFF. This chain joins TRBV7-9 and TRBJ2-1; 9 nucleotides agree with TRBD2. In germline, CDR1 is SEHNR, CDR2 FQNEAQ (reference sequence). After removal of 2 bases from V and 4 bases from J, the junction contained 3 bases not matched to a gene. There are 15 residues in the CDR3.

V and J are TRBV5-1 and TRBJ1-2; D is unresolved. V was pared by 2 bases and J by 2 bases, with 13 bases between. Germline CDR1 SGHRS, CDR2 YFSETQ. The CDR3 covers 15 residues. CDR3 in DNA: TGCGCCAGCAGCTTAGTTTCGGGAGACAACTATGGCTACACCTTC. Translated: CASSLVSGDNYGYTF.